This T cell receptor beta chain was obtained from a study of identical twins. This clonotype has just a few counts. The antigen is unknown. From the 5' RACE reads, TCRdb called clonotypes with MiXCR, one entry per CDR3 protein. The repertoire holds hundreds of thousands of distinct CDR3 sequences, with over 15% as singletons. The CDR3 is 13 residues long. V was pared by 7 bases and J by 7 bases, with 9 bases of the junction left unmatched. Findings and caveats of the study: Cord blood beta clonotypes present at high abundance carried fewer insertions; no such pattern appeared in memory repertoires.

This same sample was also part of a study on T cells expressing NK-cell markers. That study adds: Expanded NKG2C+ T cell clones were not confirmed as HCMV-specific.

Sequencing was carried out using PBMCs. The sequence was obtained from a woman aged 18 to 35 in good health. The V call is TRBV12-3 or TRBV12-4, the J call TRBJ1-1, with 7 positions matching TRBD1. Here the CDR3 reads CASKPTGLGEAFF. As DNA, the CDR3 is TGTGCCAGCAAACCGACAGGGCTGGGTGAAGCTTTCTTT.